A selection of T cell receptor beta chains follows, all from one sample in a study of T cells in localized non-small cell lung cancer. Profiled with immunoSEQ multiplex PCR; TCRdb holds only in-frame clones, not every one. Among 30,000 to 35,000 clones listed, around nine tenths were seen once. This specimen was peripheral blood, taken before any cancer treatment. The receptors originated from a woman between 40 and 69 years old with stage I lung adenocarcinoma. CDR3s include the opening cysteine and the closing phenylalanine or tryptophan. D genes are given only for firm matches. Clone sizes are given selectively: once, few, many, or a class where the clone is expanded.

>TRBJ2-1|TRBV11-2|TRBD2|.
CASSLVGTSGNEQFF
TGTGCCAGCAGCTTAGTCGGGACTAGCGGGAATGAGCAGTTCTTC
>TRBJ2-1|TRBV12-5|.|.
CASGLGGVSEQFF
TGTGCTAGTGGTTTAGGGGGGGTAAGTGAGCAGTTCTTC
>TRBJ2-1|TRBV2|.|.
CASKPGSAYEQFF
TGTGCCAGCAAACCTGGTTCAGCCTATGAGCAGTTCTTC
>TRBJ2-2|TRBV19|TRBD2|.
CASSRLAGANTGELFF
TGTGCCAGTAGTAGGTTAGCGGGAGCGAACACCGGGGAGCTGTTTTTT
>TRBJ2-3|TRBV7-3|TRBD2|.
CASSTSTSGRMTDTQYF
TGTGCCAGCAGCACGTCGACTAGCGGGAGGATGACAGATACGCAGTATTTT
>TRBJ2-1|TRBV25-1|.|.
CASSGTAVQFF
TGTGCCAGCAGCGGGACCGCGGTTCAGTTCTTC
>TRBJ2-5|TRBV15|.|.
CATSRDPDGETQYF
TGTGCCACCAGCAGAGATCCTGATGGGGAGACCCAGTACTTC
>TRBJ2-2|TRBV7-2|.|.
CASSSQTANTGELFF
TGTGCCAGCAGCTCACAGACAGCTAACACCGGGGAGCTGTTTTTT
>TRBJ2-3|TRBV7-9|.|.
CASLWWGEHTDTQYF
TGTGCCAGCCTCTGGTGGGGGGAACACACAGATACGCAGTATTTT
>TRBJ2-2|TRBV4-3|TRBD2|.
CASSQDTRGDSGELFF
TGCGCCAGCAGCCAAGATACTCGGGGGGATAGCGGGGAGCTGTTTTTT
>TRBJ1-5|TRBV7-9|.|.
CASSSAVGGSFGEPQHF
TGTGCCAGCAGTTCAGCAGTAGGTGGGAGCTTCGGGGAGCCCCAGCATTTT
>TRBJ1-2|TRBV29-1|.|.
CSVEDQGSGYGYTF
TGCAGCGTTGAAGATCAGGGTTCAGGGTACGGCTACACCTTC
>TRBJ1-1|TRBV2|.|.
CASSVTTQNTEAFF
TGTGCCAGCAGTGTAACTACCCAGAACACTGAAGCTTTCTTT
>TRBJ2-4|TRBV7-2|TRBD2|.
CASSLARVAGVSKNIQYF
TGTGCCAGCAGCTTAGCCCGGGTAGCGGGGGTTTCCAAAAACATTCAGTACTTC
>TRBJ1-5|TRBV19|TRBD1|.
CAAQRGQGHQPQHF
TGTGCCGCCCAAAGAGGACAGGGCCACCAGCCCCAGCATTTT
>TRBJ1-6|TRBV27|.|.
CASRAGRVGHPLHF
TGTGCCAGCAGAGCGGGTCGCGTGGGGCATCCCCTCCACTTT
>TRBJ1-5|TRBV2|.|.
CASSDEGNQPQHF
TGTGCCAGCAGTGATGAGGGCAATCAGCCCCAGCATTTT
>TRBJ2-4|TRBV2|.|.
CASSEALSYWGTKNIQYF
TGTGCCAGCAGTGAAGCTTTATCATATTGGGGAACCAAAAACATTCAGTACTTC
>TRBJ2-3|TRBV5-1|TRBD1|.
CASSQGAPTDTQYF
TGCGCCAGCAGTCAGGGGGCGCCCACAGATACGCAGTATTTT
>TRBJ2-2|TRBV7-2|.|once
CASSPWAKNTGELFF
TGTGCCAGCAGCCCGTGGGCCAAAAACACCGGGGAGCTGTTTTTT
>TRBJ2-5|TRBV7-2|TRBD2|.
CASSSAWGGETQYF
TGTGCCAGCAGCTCCGCGTGGGGGGGGGAGACCCAGTACTTC
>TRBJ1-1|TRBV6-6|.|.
CASSYPGGKYTEAFF
TGTGCCAGCAGTTACCCCGGAGGGAAGTACACTGAAGCTTTCTTT
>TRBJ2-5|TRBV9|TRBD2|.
CASSTSKQRGGALETQYF
TGTGCCAGCAGCACGTCCAAACAGCGGGGGGGCGCCTTGGAGACCCAGTACTTC
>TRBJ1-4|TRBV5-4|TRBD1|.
CASSLATGGAANEKLFF
TGTGCCAGCAGCTTGGCGACAGGGGGCGCGGCTAATGAAAAACTGTTTTTT
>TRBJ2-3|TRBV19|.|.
CASSMEHLGTTRVDTQYF
TGTGCCAGTAGTATGGAACACTTAGGGACCACCCGGGTAGATACGCAGTATTTT
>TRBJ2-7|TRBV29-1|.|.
CSVEGQGTNEQYF
TGCAGCGTTGAAGGCCAGGGGACGAACGAGCAGTACTTC
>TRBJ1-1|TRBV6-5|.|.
CASSYSGLMNTEAFF
TGTGCCAGCAGTTACTCCGGGTTAATGAACACTGAAGCTTTCTTT
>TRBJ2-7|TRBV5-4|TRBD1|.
CATSGQDTYEQYF
TGTGCCACGTCGGGACAGGACACCTACGAGCAGTACTTC
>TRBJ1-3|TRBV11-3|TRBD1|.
CASSTRDSSRNTIYF
TGTGCCAGCAGCACCCGGGACAGTTCCAGAAACACCATATATTTT
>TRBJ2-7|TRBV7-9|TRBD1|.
CASSLRGQGDSYEQYF
TGTGCCAGCAGCTTACGGGGACAGGGAGATTCCTACGAGCAGTACTTC
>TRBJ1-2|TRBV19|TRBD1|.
CASSQSTGDAGNYGYTF
TGTGCCAGTAGTCAAAGTACAGGGGACGCGGGAAACTATGGCTACACCTTC
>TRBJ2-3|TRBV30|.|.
CAWTRGGDFTDTQYF
TGTGCCTGGACCCGAGGGGGGGATTTTACAGATACGCAGTATTTT
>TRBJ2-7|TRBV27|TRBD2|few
CASTGAGGPFYEQYF
TGTGCCAGCACGGGGGCGGGGGGTCCCTTCTACGAGCAGTACTTC
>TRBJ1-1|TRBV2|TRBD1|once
CASILRTGRTEAFF
TGTGCCAGCATTCTTCGGACAGGCCGCACTGAAGCTTTCTTT
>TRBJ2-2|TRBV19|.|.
CASKGSQIAGELFF
TGTGCCAGTAAAGGCAGTCAAATCGCCGGGGAGCTGTTTTTT
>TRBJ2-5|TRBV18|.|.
CASSPELQETQYF
TGTGCCAGCTCACCTGAGCTGCAAGAGACCCAGTACTTC
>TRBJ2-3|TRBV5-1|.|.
CASSFSGNTDTQYF
TGCGCCAGCAGCTTTAGCGGTAACACAGATACGCAGTATTTT
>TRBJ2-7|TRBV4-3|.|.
CASSQVGRDSRTTYEQYF
TGCGCCAGCAGCCAAGTAGGGAGGGACAGCCGGACCACCTACGAGCAGTACTTC
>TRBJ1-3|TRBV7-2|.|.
CASSRDTIYF
TGTGCCAGCAGTAGGGACACCATATATTTT
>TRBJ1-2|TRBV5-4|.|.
CASSFTGYSYGYTF
TGTGCCAGCAGCTTTACAGGGTATAGCTATGGCTACACCTTC